The present entry profiles one T cell receptor (beta chain) with its context. Its specificity is not known. The sample belongs to a study of T-cell memory formation after mild COVID-19. The overall study: TCR clusters were largely donor specific. Study outcomes and limitations: Among clones contracting day 15 to 85, CD4/CD8 was balanced, whereas later expanders leaned CD4+. For contracting clones, CD4+ ones sat mainly in CM and EM, CD8+ in EMRA.

TCRdb independently ran MiXCR on the 5' RACE reads; one entry per CDR3 protein. The table lists around 200,000 distinct CDR3 sequences, 15% to 20% of them singletons. V shed 7 bases and J shed 3 bases, with 10 bases lying between them. This CDR3 has 13 residues. Looked up from germline, CDR1 is SGHRS and CDR2 is YFSETQ. This chain links TRBV5-1 with TRBJ2-2; TRBD2 might be the D (5 bases). Sequencing was done on a sample of PBMCs or a T cell subset sorted from them (not recorded which). This clonotype originated in an adult woman who had mild COVID-19 (a few samples of this study predate the infection). Cell type and time point are not known. The CDR3 DNA reads as TGCGCCAGCCGATCGCGGGACACCGGGGAGCTGTTTTTT. It yields the protein CASRSRDTGELFF.